These 32 T cell receptor beta chains came from one sample sequenced in a study of T cells after yellow fever vaccination. From the 5' RACE reads, TCRdb called clonotypes with MiXCR, one entry per CDR3 protein. The sample carries about 50,000 distinct CDR3 sequences, approximately 6.1% recorded once. The specimen comprised PBMCs, either bulk or a sorted T-cell subset (CD4+, CD8+, memory, or dextramer-sorted; not recorded which), sampled on the day of the yellow fever booster vaccination. Receptors were obtained from a man younger than 35 who received the YFV17D yellow fever vaccine.

The chain combines TRBV2 with TRBJ1-5, with unresolved D. This CDR3 region has 15 residues. V was shortened by 4 bases and J by 2 bases, with 12 bases between the two germline ends. From germline, CDR1 is SNHLY and CDR2 FYNNEI. The CDR3 DNA reads as TGTGCCAGCAGTGTAACTACGTTTGGCAATCAGCCCCAGCATTTT. Its protein is CASSVTTFGNQPQHF.

In nucleotides, the CDR3 is TGCGCCAGCAGCCAAGTTTTCGGTTGGGGGAGCAATCAGCCCCAGCATTTT. Its translation: CASSQVFGWGSNQPQHF. V gene TRBV4-3 combines with J gene TRBJ1-5; tentative D call: TRBD1 (5 bases). Germline CDR1 is LGHNA and CDR2 is YSLEER. With 1 base removed from V and 1 base from J, the gap between germline ends came to 14 bases. This CDR3 has 17 residues.

There are many counts of this clonotype. V and J are TRBV27 and TRBJ2-2, with TRBD2 as a possible D gene (5 bases). Trimming removed 8 bases from V and 0 bases from J, with 16 bases in between. Germline V gene data show CDR1 as MNHEY and CDR2 as SMNVEV (reference sequence). The CDR3 length is 16 residues. The CDR3 nucleotides are TGTGCCAGCGGAGAACAGCCGGGATCGAACACCGGGGAGCTGTTTTTT. Protein: CASGEQPGSNTGELFF.

V gene TRBV15 combines with J gene TRBJ2-6, with D hard to call. The V gene lost 3 bases and the J gene lost 0 bases, with 15 bases spanning the gap. CDR1 LNHNV and CDR2 YYDKDF come from the germline V gene (reference sequence). CDR3 size: 18 residues. The CDR3 DNA reads as TGTGCCACCAGCAGCATTTTAGGGCCGAGCTCTGGGGCCAACGTCCTGACTTTC. Translated: CATSSILGPSSGANVLTF.

This clonotype appeared many times. V is TRBV7-8 and J is TRBJ2-2, with 10 positions matching TRBD1. CDR1 and CDR2 from the germline V gene are SGHVS and FQNEAQ. The CDR3 is made up of 15 amino acids. The junction had 5 bases not matched to a gene; V was cut back by 4 bases and J by 6 bases. The CDR3 loop is CASSSGQGTAGELFF. The CDR3 coding sequence is TGTGCCAGCAGCTCGGGACAGGGGACGGCCGGGGAGCTGTTTTTT.

This clonotype was seen at least ten times. The chain recombines TRBV5-1 with TRBJ2-1, with 7 bases that match TRBD1. This CDR3 contains 15 residues. The V gene's germline CDR1 is SGHRS and CDR2 YFSETQ. V lost 4 bases and J lost 4; bases outside the gene matches: 8. The DNA of the CDR3 is TGCGCCAGCAGCCCCCGGGACAGCAAATACAATGAGCAGTTCTTC. This gives the protein CASSPRDSKYNEQFF.

This clonotype was counted between two and nine times. The J gene is TRBJ1-2, the V gene TRBV4-1; the match to TRBD1 covers 9 bases. Germline assignment: CDR1 MGHRA and CDR2 YSYEKL. The J segment lost 7 bases and the V segment lost 3 bases, leaving 9 bases of the junction unmatched. The CDR3 spans 15 residues. CDR3 DNA sequence: TGCGCCAGCAGCCACGGGGACAGGGAATTTGGTGGCTACACCTTC. It specifies CASSHGDREFGGYTF.

This clonotype came up a few times. The chain couples TRBV5-1 to TRBJ2-2; 8 bases are shared with TRBD2. The CDR3 sequence is 12 residues long. CDR1 and CDR2 from the germline V gene are SGHRS and YFSETQ. Germline trimming cut 9 bases from V and 6 bases from J; bases unmatched to any gene: 4. The CDR3 region is CATSGLSGELFF. The CDR3 DNA reads as TGCGCCACTAGCGGGCTCTCCGGGGAGCTGTTTTTT.

This clonotype was counted at least ten times. The chain uses TRBV4-3 and TRBJ2-5, with 10 bases that match TRBD1. There are 17 residues in the CDR3. The germline V gene encodes CDR1 LGHNA and CDR2 YSLEER. V shed 1 base, J shed 5 bases, and the junction held 10 bases outside the gene matches. This CDR3 reads CASSQGYRQGAGETQYF. The CDR3 DNA reads as TGCGCCAGCAGCCAAGGGTATCGACAGGGGGCAGGGGAGACCCAGTACTTC.

V and J are TRBV4-2 and TRBJ2-7; 9 nucleotides align to TRBD2. This CDR3 spans 15 amino acids. CDR1 and CDR2 from the germline V gene are LGHNA and YNFKEQ. With 0 bases clipped from V and 3 bases from J, the junction kept 3 bases outside the gene matches. Here the CDR3 DNA reads TGTGCCAGCAGCCAAGACGGTAGCGGGGGCTACGAGCAGTACGTC. Translating it yields CASSQDGSGGYEQYV.

This clonotype was counted at least ten times. This chain joins TRBV6-5 and TRBJ2-5; D is perhaps TRBD1 (5 bases). V was pared by 4 bases and J by 0 bases, with 9 bases between. This CDR3 contains 14 residues. CDR1 is MNHEY and CDR2 is SVGAGI in the germline V gene. In DNA form, the CDR3 reads TGTGCCAGCAGTTCTCAGGGATACCAAGAGACCCAGTACTTC. Protein sequence: CASSSQGYQETQYF.

This clonotype came up a few times. The V call is TRBV7-2, the J call TRBJ2-2, with D possibly TRBD1 on 6 matching bases. The V end was cut by 6 bases, the J end by 8 bases, with 19 bases between. Looked up from germline, CDR1 is SGHTA and CDR2 is FQGNSA. This CDR3 contains 15 residues. In DNA form, the CDR3 reads TGTGCCAGCAGTCCAGTGATGGGGGCACGAGGGGAGCTGTTTTTT. This sequence encodes CASSPVMGARGELFF.

This sequence joins TRBV29-1 and TRBJ1-2; D unresolved. CDR1 SQVTM and CDR2 ANQGSEA come from the germline V gene. This CDR3 contains 12 residues. Trimming took 6 bases from V and 3 from J, leaving 11 bases between them. The CDR3 protein is CSVRGQDYGYTF. In nucleotides, the CDR3 is TGCAGCGTCCGAGGGCAGGACTATGGCTACACCTTC.

This clonotype appeared a few times. V gene TRBV5-1 combines with J gene TRBJ1-2; D remains ambiguous. The CDR3 has 13 amino acids. CDR1 is SGHRS, CDR2 YFSETQ, per germline. V lost 4 bases to trimming and J lost 4 bases, with 11 bases between them. Here the CDR3 reads CASSIRASYGYTF. In DNA, the CDR3 is TGCGCCAGCAGCATCCGGGCCTCCTATGGCTACACCTTC.

The chain carries TRBV9 and TRBJ2-3; weak D call: TRBD2 (7 bases). CDR1 and CDR2 from the germline V gene are SGDLS and YYNGEE. V lost 6 bases to trimming and J lost 4 bases, with 15 bases between them. The CDR3 runs 14 residues. Written as DNA, the CDR3 is TGTGCCAGCACCTTGGGGGGGCTGGCAGATACGCAGTATTTT. Encoded protein: CASTLGGLADTQYF.

J is TRBJ2-3 and V is TRBV6-5, with D perhaps assigned TRBD1 or TRBD2 (5 bases each). The V and J ends lost 2 bases and 2 bases respectively, with 8 bases between them. The CDR3 sequence is 14 residues long. Germline V lookup: CDR1 MNHEY, CDR2 SVGAGI. CDR3 in amino acids: CASSYVGDTDTQYF. In DNA form, the CDR3 reads TGTGCCAGCAGTTACGTGGGGGACACAGATACGCAGTATTTT.

This clonotype was counted a few times. The chain is built from TRBV14 and TRBJ2-2; no definite D call. V dropped 4 bases and J dropped 2 bases, with 17 bases sitting between them. This CDR3 comprises 17 residues. Germline assignment: CDR1 SGHDN and CDR2 FVKESK. The DNA of the CDR3 is TGTGCCAGCAGCCCAGTGCCCGGACGCCTTAACACCGGGGAGCTGTTTTTT. Protein: CASSPVPGRLNTGELFF. Full variable domain (outside the CDR3, taken from reference TRBV14 and TRBJ2-2): EAGVTQFPSHSVIEKGQTVTLRCDPISGHDNLYWYRRVMGKEIKFLLHFVKESKQDESGMPNNRFLAERTGGTYSTLKVQPAELEDSGVYFCASSPVPGRLNTGELFFGEGSRLTVL.

Many counts were recorded for this clonotype. V and J are TRBV5-5 and TRBJ2-7; 9 nucleotides line up with TRBD1. There are 14 residues in the CDR3. The germline gives CDR1 SGHKS, CDR2 YYEKEE (reference sequence). V lost 1 base and J lost 2; bases outside the gene matches: 1. The CDR3 here is CASSLTGGPYEQYV. CDR3 DNA: TGTGCCAGCAGCTTGACAGGGGGCCCCTACGAGCAGTACGTC.

The DNA of the CDR3 is TGCAGCGTTGAAGGGGGAGGGATCCCATACAATGAGCAGTTCTTC. It specifies CSVEGGGIPYNEQFF. The rearrangement uses TRBV29-1 and TRBJ2-1, with 7 positions matching TRBD2. With 1 base clipped from V and 4 bases from J, the junction kept 7 bases outside the gene matches. The germline V gene has CDR1 SQVTM and CDR2 ANQGSEA. The CDR3 is 15 amino acids.

V usage is TRBV10-3 and J usage is TRBJ1-1; D possibly corresponds to TRBD1 (5 bases). The CDR3 contains 14 residues. V was trimmed by 2 bases and J by 5 bases, leaving 12 bases between them. The germline gives CDR1 ENHRY, CDR2 SYGVKD. CDR3 coding DNA: TGTGCCATCAGTGAGCGGTTCGGGGGAACTGAAGCTTTCTTT. Residues: CAISERFGGTEAFF.

V usage is TRBV5-4 and J usage is TRBJ2-7; no definite D call. The CDR3 sequence is 12 residues long. In germline, CDR1 is SGHNT, CDR2 YYREEE (reference sequence). Trimming stripped 0 bases from V and 7 bases from J, with 8 bases between. Here the CDR3 reads CASSLGRVEQYF. In DNA form, the CDR3 reads TGTGCCAGCAGCTTGGGGCGTGTTGAGCAGTACTTC.

This clonotype appeared a few times. This chain connects TRBV18 to TRBJ2-7, with D possibly being TRBD1 or TRBD2 (5 bases each). The CDR3 runs to 14 residues. V lost 2 bases, J lost 0 bases, and 8 bases lay in between. Germline V gene data show CDR1 as KGHSH and CDR2 as LQKENI. The CDR3 DNA reads as TGTGCCAGCTCACCAAGGGACGGCTCCTACGAGCAGTACTTC. Protein: CASSPRDGSYEQYF.

This clonotype was observed many times. V is TRBV7-6 and J is TRBJ2-1; TRBD2 matches at 7 bases. The V gene end was trimmed by 2 bases and the J gene end by 0 bases; junction bases not matched to a gene: 4. Germline-derived CDR1 and CDR2 are SGHVS and FNYEAQ. This CDR3 has 16 residues. DNA of the CDR3: TGTGCCAGCAGCTTATGGGGGGGGAGCTCCTACAATGAGCAGTTCTTC. Amino acid sequence: CASSLWGGSSYNEQFF. Using reference TRBV7-6 and TRBJ2-1 for the parts outside the CDR3, the full variable domain is GAGVSQSPRYKVTKRGQDVALRCDPISGHVSLYWYRQALGQGPEFLTYFNYEAQQDKSGLPNDRFSAERPEGSISTLTIQRTEQRDSAMYRCASSLWGGSSYNEQFFGPGTRLTVL.

The DNA of the CDR3 is TGCAGTGCGGAACCCCTCAATCAGCCCCAGCATTTT. It yields the protein CSAEPLNQPQHF. This chain joins TRBV20-1 and TRBJ1-5; D unclear. Germline CDR1 reads DFQATT; CDR2 reads SNEGSKA (reference sequence). The V end was cut by 6 bases, the J end by 3 bases, with 9 bases between. The CDR3 is 12 amino acids.

This clonotype was picked up many times. The chain links TRBV7-9 to TRBJ2-3; 8 bases are a match to TRBD2. The germline V gene encodes CDR1 SEHNR and CDR2 FQNEAQ (reference sequence). Unmatched junction bases numbered 10, after V lost 5 bases and J lost 6 bases. CDR3 length equals 15 residues. This chain's CDR3 is CASSPRGSGEDTQYF. The DNA of the CDR3 is TGTGCCAGCAGCCCTCGTGGTAGCGGGGAGGATACGCAGTATTTT.

The J gene is TRBJ2-5, the V gene TRBV6-1; TRBD2 might be the D (7 bases). V was clipped by 2 bases and J by 5 bases, with 18 bases between them. Germline values: CDR1 MNHNS, CDR2 SASEGT. This CDR3 has 16 amino acids. The CDR3 region has the DNA TGTGCCAGCAGTGAATGGGGGGCGGGGGTAGGGGAGACCCAGTACTTC. Translation: CASSEWGAGVGETQYF.

This clonotype was found a few times. V gene TRBV7-2 combines with J gene TRBJ2-3, with 13 bases aligning to TRBD2. V lost 5 bases to trimming and J lost 7 bases; unmatched junction nucleotides: 9. The germline V gene encodes CDR1 SGHTA and CDR2 FQGNSA. CDR3 size: 16 residues. The CDR3 region has the DNA TGTGCCAGCAGCGCCTTACTAGCGGGGGGGCCGTATACGCAGTATTTT. This encodes CASSALLAGGPYTQYF.

The V call is TRBV10-3, the J call TRBJ2-5, with TRBD1 identical over 11 bases. Germline assignment: CDR1 ENHRY and CDR2 SYGVKD. The CDR3 covers 12 residues. With 11 bases clipped from V and 4 bases from J, the junction kept 3 bases outside the gene matches. The CDR3 spells CAVGTGGETQYF. In DNA, the CDR3 is TGTGCCGTTGGGACAGGGGGAGAGACCCAGTACTTC.

This clonotype was recorded a few times. The CDR3 sequence is CSARDTTTTEAFF. As DNA, the CDR3 is TGCAGTGCTAGAGATACCACTACCACTGAAGCTTTCTTT. This chain uses TRBV20-1 with TRBJ1-1; unclear D gene. Looked up from germline, CDR1 is DFQATT and CDR2 is SNEGSKA (reference sequence). This CDR3 is 13 amino acids long. Trimming removed 0 bases from V and 4 bases from J, with 9 bases in between.

The gene calls are TRBV6-5 and TRBJ2-3, with 12 bases fitting TRBD2. Per germline, CDR1 MNHEY and CDR2 SVGAGI. The CDR3 sequence is 15 residues long. V trimming: 7 bases; J trimming: 3 bases; junction bases outside the gene matches: 5. As DNA, the CDR3 is TGTGCCAGCACCGCGACTAGCGGGGGAACAGATACGCAGTATTTT. Its translation is CASTATSGGTDTQYF.

Many counts were recorded for this clonotype. The V and J genes are TRBV6-5 and TRBJ2-1, with D possibly called TRBD1 or TRBD2 (6 bases each). The CDR3 contains 13 residues. Between the trimmed V and J ends, which lost 4 bases and 5 bases, there was a span of 9 bases. Germline V CDR1 and CDR2: MNHEY, SVGAGI. DNA for the CDR3: TGTGCCAGCAGTTGGAGGGACAACAATGAGCAGTTCTTC. Its translation: CASSWRDNNEQFF.

This clonotype was counted at least ten times. The genes are TRBV20-1 and TRBJ2-3, with 8 bases lining up with TRBD1. The V gene end was trimmed by 5 bases and the J gene end by 2 bases; junction bases not matched to a gene: 12. Germline V lookup: CDR1 DFQATT, CDR2 SNEGSKA (reference sequence). The CDR3 spans 16 residues. CDR3 protein: CSARDDRGQNTDTQYF. CDR3 coding DNA: TGCAGTGCTCGCGATGACAGGGGACAAAACACAGATACGCAGTATTTT.